The present T cell receptor (beta chain) was sequenced within a study of blood T cell repertoires in COVID-19. Germline V gives CDR1 SGHNT, CDR2 YENEEA. The CDR3 has 14 residues. Trimming removed 1 base at V and 2 bases at J, with 6 bases between. The assay was immunoSEQ multiplex PCR, and TCRdb's table has in-frame clones only and misses some. The data show around 270,000 clones, with 87% seen just once and roughly 2.5% held by the top ten. Sequencing was carried out using peripheral blood. This chain joins TRBV11-3 and TRBJ1-3, with unresolved D. The origin of this receptor is a woman between 50 and 59 years old with acute or convalescent COVID-19. CDR3: CASSLGQTGNTIYF. The CDR3 DNA reads as TGTGCCAGCAGCTTAGGGCAGACTGGAAACACCATATATTTT.